This entry lists 25 T cell receptor beta chains sequenced from one sample in a study of vaccination and CD4 T cells after COVID-19. Which antigens these TCRs recognize remains unknown. With the Oncomine TCR Beta short-read assay, DNA from cultured CD4+ T cells was sequenced. TCRdb re-analysed the PCR reads in MiXCR, keeping a single row per CDR3 protein. The sample holds roughly 6,800 distinct CDR3 sequences, just over 70% seen once. Treatment defined: roughly ten-day PBMC culture with coronavirus spike peptide pools or control peptides (ViraFEST assay). Samples of CD4+ T cells were obtained from the unexposed donor before the COVID-19 pandemic (2011-2018). The sample consisted of CD4+ T cells from blood, cultured in vitro. All receptors come from a human donor in good health.

This clonotype came up a few times. V gene TRBV20-1 combines with J gene TRBJ1-1; D unclear. Trimming took off 3 bases at V and 7 bases at J, with 12 bases between the two ends. Per the germline V gene, CDR1 is DFQATT and CDR2 is SNEGSKA (reference sequence). There are 12 residues in the CDR3. CDR3 bases: TGCAGTGCTAGCCACACAGAATATGAAGCTTTCTTT. It encodes CSASHTEYEAFF.

This clonotype was detected once. V gene TRBV5-4 combines with J gene TRBJ1-5; D perhaps matches TRBD1 (6 bases). CDR3 size: 15 residues. V lost 0 bases and J lost 6, with 13 bases in between. Germline assignment: CDR1 SGHNT and CDR2 YYREEE (reference sequence). The CDR3 DNA sequence: TGTGCCAGCAGCTTGGAGGGGGGCAGGGGTCAGCCCCAGCATTTT. Translating gives CASSLEGGRGQPQHF.

The rearrangement joins TRBV20-1 to TRBJ1-1; D gene ambiguous. Germline lookup yields CDR1 DFQATT and CDR2 SNEGSKA (reference sequence). V was trimmed by 3 bases and J by 4 bases, leaving 3 bases between them. The CDR3 is 10 amino acids. The CDR3 is CSASLTEAFF. The CDR3 nucleotides read TGCAGTGCTAGTCTCACTGAAGCTTTCTTT.

This chain links TRBV28 with TRBJ1-3, with 7 bases matching TRBD1. The CDR3 sequence is 15 residues long. Germline V gene sequence: CDR1 MDHEN, CDR2 SYDVKM. V was pared by 7 bases and J by 4 bases, with 10 bases of the junction left unmatched. The CDR3 sequence is CASNQQGSGGNTIYF. CDR3 nucleotides: TGTGCCAGCAACCAACAGGGGTCGGGGGGAAACACCATATATTTT.

The chain couples TRBV20-1 to TRBJ1-5; the D is unclear. From germline, CDR1 is DFQATT and CDR2 SNEGSKA (reference sequence). The CDR3 sequence is 14 residues long. The V end lost 1 base, the J end lost 7 bases, and 14 bases lay between the germline ends. The CDR3: CSARGDLMGQPQHF. CDR3 nucleotides: TGCAGTGCTAGAGGTGACCTTATGGGGCAGCCCCAGCATTTT.

This clonotype was counted once. CDR3 DNA sequence: TGCAGTGCGAGGGCAGAAGGGCCGGCAGATACGCAGTATTTT. Its translation: CSARAEGPADTQYF. The rearrangement uses TRBV20-1 and TRBJ2-3, with D perhaps TRBD2 (5 bases). The length of the CDR3 is 14 residues. Deletions cut 6 bases from V and 4 bases from J, with 17 bases between. Germline lookup yields CDR1 DFQATT and CDR2 SNEGSKA (reference sequence).

The V and J genes are TRBV6-5 and TRBJ1-5; D perhaps matches TRBD1 (5 bases). This CDR3 is built from 13 residues. Trimming shortened V by 2 bases and J by 4 bases, and 6 bases separated the two germline ends. The V gene's germline CDR1 is MNHEY and CDR2 SVGAGI. The CDR3 DNA reads TGTGCCAGCAGTTACGGGGGAAATCAGCCCCAGCATTTT. Its translation is CASSYGGNQPQHF.

Here the CDR3 DNA reads TGCAGTGCTACCAATTTACAGGGGTTCGACGAGACCCAGTACTTC. This encodes CSATNLQGFDETQYF. The V gene is TRBV20-1, the J gene TRBJ2-5, with 7 bases lining up with TRBD1. CDR1 DFQATT and CDR2 SNEGSKA come from the germline V gene (reference sequence). After removal of 4 bases from V and 5 bases from J, the junction contained 13 bases not matched to a gene. The length of the CDR3 is 15 residues.

The rearrangement joins TRBV6-4 to TRBJ1-2, with D perhaps matching TRBD1 (6 bases). The CDR3 sequence is 15 residues long. CDR1 and CDR2 from the germline V gene are MRHNA and SNTAGT. The V end lost 6 bases, the J end lost 0 bases, and 14 bases lay between the germline ends. The chain's CDR3 is CASRRTVEANYGYTF. CDR3 nucleotide sequence: TGTGCCAGCAGAAGGACAGTGGAAGCTAACTATGGCTACACCTTC.

The V and J genes are TRBV20-1 and TRBJ2-3, with TRBD2 matching 10 bases. Germline V CDR1 and CDR2: DFQATT, SNEGSKA (reference sequence). The CDR3 is 12 amino acids. The ends lost 1 base at V and 8 bases at J; junction bases unmatched: 0. As DNA, the CDR3 is TGCAGTGCTAGAGTAGCGGGGGGTACGCAGTATTTT. Its translation: CSARVAGGTQYF.

This chain links TRBV11-2 with TRBJ1-3, with 10 positions matching TRBD1. Germline-derived CDR1 and CDR2 are SGHAT and FQNNGV. V shed 5 bases and J 3 bases; nucleotides not matched to a gene: 16. CDR3 length: 19 residues. The DNA of the CDR3 is TGTGCCAGCAGCGACGCCCGAACGAATGACAGGGGGCTTGGAAACACCATATATTTT. Translated, it gives CASSDARTNDRGLGNTIYF.

J is TRBJ1-1 and V is TRBV27; no definite D call. The V end lost 6 bases, the J end lost 0 bases, and 11 bases lay between the germline ends. The CDR3 is made up of 14 amino acids. CDR1 is MNHEY, CDR2 SMNVEV, per germline (reference sequence). CDR3 DNA: TGTGCCAGCAGAGTTGGTAACATGAACACTGAAGCTTTCTTT. The encoded protein is CASRVGNMNTEAFF.

This clonotype was seen only a few times. The chain links TRBV20-1 to TRBJ2-2; D gene ambiguous. V lost 4 bases, J lost 1 base, and 4 bases lay in between. The germline V gene has CDR1 DFQATT and CDR2 SNEGSKA (reference sequence). This CDR3 contains 12 residues. CDR3 DNA sequence: TGCAGTGCTACATGGAACACCGGGGAGCTGTTTTTT. Translated, it gives CSATWNTGELFF.

This clonotype was seen a handful of times. The chain joins TRBV7-2 to TRBJ1-2; TRBD1 matches 10 bases. Trimming took 5 bases from V and 7 from J; bases not matched to a gene: 10. This CDR3 spans 15 amino acids. The germline gives CDR1 SGHTA, CDR2 FQGNSA. The CDR3 loop is CASSQRQGAASGYTF. In nucleotides, the CDR3 is TGTGCCAGCAGCCAACGACAGGGGGCGGCAAGTGGCTACACCTTC.

The V call is TRBV20-1, the J call TRBJ2-7, with D possibly being TRBD2 (6 bases). The V end was cut by 1 base, the J end by 4 bases, with 14 bases between. This CDR3 comprises 14 residues. The germline CDR1 and CDR2 sequences are DFQATT and SNEGSKA (reference sequence). The DNA for the CDR3 is TGCAGTGCTAGAGGATTAAGCGGGCATTACGAGCAGTACTTC. Translating it yields CSARGLSGHYEQYF.

The rearrangement joins TRBV19 to TRBJ1-2; D is perhaps TRBD1 (5 bases). CDR3 size: 11 residues. Trimming took 10 bases from V and 6 from J, leaving 12 bases between them. In germline, CDR1 is LNHDA, CDR2 SQIVND (reference sequence). This CDR3 is CATGGADGYTF. Here the CDR3 DNA reads TGTGCCACAGGAGGGGCGGATGGCTACACCTTC.

The rearrangement uses TRBV10-3 and TRBJ2-3, with 9 bases identical to TRBD2. V lost 10 bases, J lost 4 bases, and 9 bases stayed unmatched. This CDR3 is 14 amino acids long. Germline V gene sequence: CDR1 ENHRY, CDR2 SYGVKD. CDR3 sequence (DNA): TGTGCCACCTTAATAGCGGGAGCGGCAGATACGCAGTATTTT. It codes for CATLIAGAADTQYF.

V and J are TRBV28 and TRBJ1-5; D unresolved. Germline V lookup: CDR1 MDHEN, CDR2 SYDVKM. The CDR3 is 16 residues long. V lost 7 bases to trimming and J lost 2 bases, with 18 bases between them. CDR3 sequence: CASNPFHGGGNQPQHF. The CDR3 DNA sequence: TGTGCCAGCAACCCCTTCCACGGCGGGGGCAATCAGCCCCAGCATTTT.

This chain joins TRBV28 and TRBJ2-1; D perhaps matches TRBD2 (5 bases). The germline V and J ends were trimmed by 5 bases and 2 bases, with 13 bases remaining between them. Germline lookup yields CDR1 MDHEN and CDR2 SYDVKM. CDR3 size: 15 residues. The CDR3 spells CASSTAGITYNEQFF. The CDR3 DNA sequence: TGTGCCAGCAGTACCGCGGGCATAACCTACAATGAGCAGTTCTTC.

There are a few counts of this clonotype. The V call is TRBV2, the J call TRBJ1-5; 7 bases are a match to TRBD1. This CDR3 is built from 15 residues. V dropped 2 bases and J dropped 6; count of bases not matched to a gene: 7. Germline V CDR1 and CDR2: SNHLY, FYNNEI. The CDR3 coding sequence is TGTGCCAGCAGTGAAAGTGGTCAGGGGGGTCAGCCCCAGCATTTT. Its translation: CASSESGQGGQPQHF.

This chain connects TRBV7-8 to TRBJ2-7; D may be TRBD2 (7 bases). V was shortened by 4 bases and J by 7 bases, with 17 bases between the two germline ends. In germline, CDR1 is SGHVS, CDR2 FQNEAQ. The CDR3 is made up of 14 amino acids. CDR3 sequence (DNA): TGTGCCAGCAGCTCCGGGGGGCTTGCTTGGGAGCAGTACTTC. This gives the protein CASSSGGLAWEQYF.

The gene calls are TRBV20-1 and TRBJ1-2; weak D call: TRBD1 (5 bases). This CDR3 comprises 13 residues. Germline V gene data show CDR1 as DFQATT and CDR2 as SNEGSKA (reference sequence). The CDR3 spells CSVVRGVGHGYTF. In DNA, the CDR3 is TGCAGCGTTGTTCGGGGGGTTGGGCATGGCTACACCTTC.

The CDR3 DNA sequence: TGTGCCACCCGGACTAGCGGGTTTCTGAACACCGGGGAGCTGTTTTTT. Translation gives CATRTSGFLNTGELFF. This sequence joins TRBV7-2 and TRBJ2-2; 11 bases match TRBD2. Trimming removed 10 bases from V and 1 base from J; junction bases left unmatched: 8. Germline assignment: CDR1 SGHTA and CDR2 FQGNSA. CDR3 size: 16 residues.

The rearrangement joins TRBV21-1 to TRBJ2-3. TRBV21-1 is noted as a pseudogene. This CDR3 spans 14 amino acids. DNA for the CDR3: TGTGCCAGCAGCAATGTGAAAACGGCAGATACGCAGTATTTT. This sequence encodes CASSNVKTADTQYF.

The chain recombines TRBV12-3 or TRBV12-4 with TRBJ2-7; TRBD2 is a possible D gene (6 bases). The CDR3 totals 15 residues. The V end was cut by 6 bases, the J end by 0 bases, with 15 bases between. The CDR3 sequence: CASRVSGSSSYEQYF. The CDR3 DNA follows: TGTGCCAGCAGGGTAAGCGGGTCGAGCTCCTACGAGCAGTACTTC.